Listed below are T cell receptor beta chains from one sample, sequenced in a study of T cell responses to AZD1222 COVID-19 vaccine. The data were produced by immunoSEQ multiplex PCR, yet TCRdb's version contains in-frame clones alone and is incomplete. This table has about 130,000 clones, approximately 90% appearing once. The sequencing here drew on peripheral blood, taken on day 0 of AZD1222 vaccination. All receptors derive from an adult in good health. Each CDR3 is given with its conserved first and last residue. The order of the fields is CDR3 protein, CDR3 DNA, clone size, J gene, V gene, D gene. The D gene is left open where the match is weak. The size entry is marked missing in some rows and otherwise reads once, few, many or a size class.

CASSLRLGTVREQYF	TGTGCCAGCAGTCTCCGATTGGGGACAGTTCGCGAGCAGTACTTC	-	TRBJ2-7	TRBV28	TRBD1
CASSLVVGSSGRDTGELFF	TGTGCCAGCAGCTTGGTAGTTGGTTCCTCGGGTCGGGACACCGGGGAGCTGTTTTTT	-	TRBJ2-2	TRBV5-6	-
CASSLLAGQGNTIYF	TGTGCCAGCAGCTTGCTGGCGGGGCAAGGGAACACCATATATTTT	-	TRBJ1-3	TRBV7-2	-
CASSFGRSYEQYF	TGTGCCAGCAGCTTCGGACGGAGCTACGAGCAGTACTTC	once	TRBJ2-7	TRBV5-8	-
CASSLAGGNYEQYF	TGCGCCAGCAGCTTAGCGGGAGGGAATTACGAGCAGTACTTC	-	TRBJ2-7	TRBV5-1	TRBD2
CASRRADSPSDTQYF	TGTGCCAGCAGGCGCGCGGACAGTCCATCTGATACGCAGTATTTT	-	TRBJ2-3	TRBV6-5	-
CASSFPRLSGNTIYF	TGCGCCAGCAGCTTTCCTAGGTTATCTGGAAACACCATATATTTT	-	TRBJ1-3	TRBV5-1	-
CASSYPRQGVEETQYF	TGTGCCAGCAGTTACCCCCGACAGGGGGTGGAAGAGACCCAGTACTTC	-	TRBJ2-5	TRBV6-6	TRBD1
CASSLVNRGGETQYF	TGTGCCAGCAGCTTAGTAAACAGGGGCGGGGAGACCCAGTACTTC	-	TRBJ2-5	TRBV13	TRBD1
CASSVGLRFLASSYNEQFF	TGTGCCAGCAGCGTAGGCCTCCGCTTTCTAGCGAGCTCCTACAATGAGCAGTTCTTC	-	TRBJ2-1	TRBV9	-
CASSYKYEQYF	TGTGCCAGCAGTTACAAATACGAGCAGTACTTC	-	TRBJ2-7	TRBV6-5	-
CASSPHSGRDYF	TGTGCCAGCAGCCCACATAGCGGGAGGGACTACTTC	-	TRBJ2-7	TRBV14	TRBD2